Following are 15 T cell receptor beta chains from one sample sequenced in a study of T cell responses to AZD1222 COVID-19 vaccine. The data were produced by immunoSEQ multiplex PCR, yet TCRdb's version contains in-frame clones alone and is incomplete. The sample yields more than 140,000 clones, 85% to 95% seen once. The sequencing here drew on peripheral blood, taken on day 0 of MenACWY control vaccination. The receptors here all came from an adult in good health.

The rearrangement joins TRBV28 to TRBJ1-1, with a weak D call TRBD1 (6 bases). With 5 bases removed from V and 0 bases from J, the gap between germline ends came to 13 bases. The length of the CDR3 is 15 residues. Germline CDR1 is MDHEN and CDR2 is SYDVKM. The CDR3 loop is CASSTPQGMNTEAFF. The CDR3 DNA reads TGTGCCAGCAGTACACCACAGGGCATGAACACTGAAGCTTTCTTT.

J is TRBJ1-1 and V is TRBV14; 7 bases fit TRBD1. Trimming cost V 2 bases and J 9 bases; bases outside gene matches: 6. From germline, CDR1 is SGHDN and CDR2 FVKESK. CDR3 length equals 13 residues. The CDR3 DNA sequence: TGTGCCAGCAGCCAAAGGGCAGGGGGGAAAGCTTTCTTT. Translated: CASSQRAGGKAFF.

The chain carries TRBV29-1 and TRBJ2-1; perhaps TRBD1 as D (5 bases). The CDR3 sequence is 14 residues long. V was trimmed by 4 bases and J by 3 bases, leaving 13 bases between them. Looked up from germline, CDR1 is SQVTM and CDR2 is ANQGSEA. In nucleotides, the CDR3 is TGCAGCGTTGGGGTAGACAGACTCTACAATGAGCAGTTCTTC. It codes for CSVGVDRLYNEQFF.

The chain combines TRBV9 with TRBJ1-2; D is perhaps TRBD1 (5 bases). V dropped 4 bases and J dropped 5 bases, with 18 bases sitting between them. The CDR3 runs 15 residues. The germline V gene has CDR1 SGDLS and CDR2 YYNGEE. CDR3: CASSTRTGTAYGYTF. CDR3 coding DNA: TGTGCCAGCAGCACGCGCACCGGGACGGCATATGGCTACACCTTC.

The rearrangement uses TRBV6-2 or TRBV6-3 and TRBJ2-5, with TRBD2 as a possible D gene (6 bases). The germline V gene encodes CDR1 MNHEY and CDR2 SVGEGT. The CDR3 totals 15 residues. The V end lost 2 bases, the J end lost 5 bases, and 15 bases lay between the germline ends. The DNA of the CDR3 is TGTGCCAGCAGTTACAGTCGGCGGGGTTGGGAGACCCAGTACTTC. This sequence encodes CASSYSRRGWETQYF.

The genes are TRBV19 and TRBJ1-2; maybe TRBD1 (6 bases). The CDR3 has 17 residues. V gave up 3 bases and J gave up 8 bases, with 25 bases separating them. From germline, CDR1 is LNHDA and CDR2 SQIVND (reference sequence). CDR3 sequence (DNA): TGTGCCAGTAGTATCGATACTATTGGGACACTACAGCGGGGCTACACCTTC. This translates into CASSIDTIGTLQRGYTF.

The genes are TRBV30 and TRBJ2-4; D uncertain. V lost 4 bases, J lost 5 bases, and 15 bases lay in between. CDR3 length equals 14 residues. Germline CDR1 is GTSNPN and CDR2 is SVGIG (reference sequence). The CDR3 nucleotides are TGTGCCTGGACCGAACAGCCCGAGGAAAACATTCAGTACTTC. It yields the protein CAWTEQPEENIQYF.

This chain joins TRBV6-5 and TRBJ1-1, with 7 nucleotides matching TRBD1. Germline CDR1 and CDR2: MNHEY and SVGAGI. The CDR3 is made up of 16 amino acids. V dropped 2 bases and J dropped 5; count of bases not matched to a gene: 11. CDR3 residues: CASSYMAGGAGTEAFF. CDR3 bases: TGTGCCAGCAGTTACATGGCAGGGGGAGCGGGAACTGAAGCTTTCTTT.

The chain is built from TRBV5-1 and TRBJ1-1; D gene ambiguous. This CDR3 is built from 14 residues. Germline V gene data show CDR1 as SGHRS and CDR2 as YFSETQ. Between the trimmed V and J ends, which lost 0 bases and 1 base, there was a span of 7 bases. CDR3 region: CASSLVARNTEAFF. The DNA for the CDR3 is TGCGCCAGCAGCTTGGTGGCGCGGAACACTGAAGCTTTCTTT.

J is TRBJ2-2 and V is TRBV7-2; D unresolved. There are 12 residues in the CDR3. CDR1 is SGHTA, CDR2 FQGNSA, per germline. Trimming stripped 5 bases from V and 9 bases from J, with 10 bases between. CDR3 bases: TGTGCCAGCAGCCTAATCGGGTGGGAGCTGTTTTTT. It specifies CASSLIGWELFF.

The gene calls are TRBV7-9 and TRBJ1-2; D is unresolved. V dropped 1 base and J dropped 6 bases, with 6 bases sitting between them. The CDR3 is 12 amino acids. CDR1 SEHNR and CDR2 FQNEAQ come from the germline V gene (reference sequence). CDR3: CASSLEQNGYTF. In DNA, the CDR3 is TGTGCCAGCAGCTTAGAACAGAATGGCTACACCTTC. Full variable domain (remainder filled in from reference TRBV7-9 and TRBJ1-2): DTGVSQNPRHKITKRGQNVTFRCDPISEHNRLYWYRQTLGQGPEFLTYFQNEAQLEKSRLLSDRFSAERPKGSFSTLEIQRTEQGDSAMYLCASSLEQNGYTFGSGTRLTVV.

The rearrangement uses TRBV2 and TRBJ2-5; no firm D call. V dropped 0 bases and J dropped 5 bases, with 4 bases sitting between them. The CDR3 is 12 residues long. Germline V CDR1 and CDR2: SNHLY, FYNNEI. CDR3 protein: CASSEAGETQYF. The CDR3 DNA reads TGTGCCAGCAGTGAAGCGGGGGAGACCCAGTACTTC.

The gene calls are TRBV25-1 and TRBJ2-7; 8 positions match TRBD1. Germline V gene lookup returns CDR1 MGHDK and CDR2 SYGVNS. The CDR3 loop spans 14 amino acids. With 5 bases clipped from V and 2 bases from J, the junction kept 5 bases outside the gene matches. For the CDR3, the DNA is TGTGCCAGCAGTAGACGGACAGGGACCTACGAGCAGTACTTC. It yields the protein CASSRRTGTYEQYF.

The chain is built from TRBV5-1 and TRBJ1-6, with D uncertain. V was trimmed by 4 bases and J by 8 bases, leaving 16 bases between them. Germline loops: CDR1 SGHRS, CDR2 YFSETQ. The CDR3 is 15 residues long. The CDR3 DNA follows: TGCGCCAGCAGCCAGGATCTGGATTTGTATTCACCCCTCCACTTT. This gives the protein CASSQDLDLYSPLHF. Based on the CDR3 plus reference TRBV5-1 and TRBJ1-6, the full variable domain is KAGVTQTPRYLIKTRGQQVTLSCSPISGHRSVSWYQQTPGQGLQFLFEYFSETQRNKGNFPGRFSGRQFSNSRSEMNVSTLELGDSALYLCASSQDLDLYSPLHFGNGTRLTVT.

The CDR3: CASSPGPGVVYEQYF. For the CDR3, the DNA is TGCGCCAGCAGCCCGGGACCCGGGGTAGTCTACGAGCAGTACTTC. The chain is built from TRBV5-1 and TRBJ2-7; the D call may be TRBD1 or TRBD2 (5 bases each). Trimming took 4 bases from V and 3 from J, leaving 17 bases between them. The CDR3 is made up of 15 amino acids. Looked up from germline, CDR1 is SGHRS and CDR2 is YFSETQ.